Below, one T cell receptor (beta chain) is given with its context. This specimen comes from a study of blood T cell repertoires in COVID-19. At the level of the study: Whether acute or convalescent, the COVID-19 samples came from the United States, Italy and Spain. PBMCs, B-cell-depleted T cells, or T cells were the source of the cDNA or gDNA that made up the material.

V lost 3 bases to trimming and J lost 5 bases; unmatched junction nucleotides: 8. Germline V gene lookup returns CDR1 MNHEY and CDR2 SVGAGI. The CDR3 is 15 residues long. How the authors handled the data: Nucleated cell counts were estimated from reference gene primer amplification. Produced via immunoSEQ multiplex PCR; TCRdb's table is partial and in-frame only. V, J and clone size derive from that table, while D and trimming were established from the DNA sequence. The sample has 200,000 to 250,000 clones, about 86% seen once. The TCR was taken from an older woman with acute or convalescent COVID-19. The rearrangement uses TRBV6-5 and TRBJ1-1; TRBD1 matches 8 bases. Source material: peripheral blood. The CDR3: CASSYTRQGNTEAFF. The CDR3 coding sequence is TGTGCCAGCAGTTATACTCGACAGGGGAATACTGAAGCTTTCTTT.